The next 19 T cell receptor beta chains were all read from a single sample in a study of blood T cell repertoires in COVID-19. Generated by immunoSEQ multiplex PCR, the TCRdb table keeps only in-frame clones and is missing some. The data hold roughly 110,000 clones, with approximately 80% observed a single time. Material for sequencing was peripheral blood. The receptor source for this set is a woman aged 60-70 years with acute or convalescent COVID-19.

The rearrangement joins TRBV5-1 to TRBJ2-3; 9 bases map to TRBD2. In germline, CDR1 is SGHRS, CDR2 YFSETQ. The CDR3 totals 16 residues. Trimming took 0 bases from V and 1 from J; bases not matched to a gene: 3. CDR3 sequence (DNA): TGCGCCAGCAGCTTGGGGCAGCGGGAGGGCACAGATACGCAGTATTTT. As protein: CASSLGQREGTDTQYF.

The chain joins TRBV6-5 to TRBJ1-2, with TRBD1 identical over 11 bases. The V segment lost 6 bases and the J segment 6 bases; nucleotides outside the gene matches: 3. Germline lookup yields CDR1 MNHEY and CDR2 SVGAGI. CDR3 length: 13 amino acids. The CDR3 bases are TGTGCCAGCAGAGGGACAGGGGGAGATGGCTACACCTTC. It specifies CASRGTGGDGYTF.

V and J are TRBV3-1 (or the pseudogene TRBV3-2) and TRBJ1-5; unclear D gene. V lost 5 bases and J 0 bases, leaving 5 bases between the germline ends. The CDR3 covers 13 residues. CDR1 and CDR2 (germline): LGHDT, YNNKEL (reference sequence). The CDR3 loop is CASSVNSNQPQHF. The CDR3 DNA reads as TGTGCCAGCAGCGTCAATAGCAATCAGCCCCAGCATTTT.

This chain connects TRBV25-1 to TRBJ1-1; perhaps TRBD1 as D (5 bases). The V and J ends lost 1 base and 6 bases respectively, with 12 bases between them. Germline-derived CDR1 and CDR2 are MGHDK and SYGVNS. CDR3 length: 14 residues. The CDR3 coding sequence is TGTGCCAGCAGTGAATTGAGGGGAGGGGCTGAAGCTTTCTTT. Translation gives CASSELRGGAEAFF.

The chain carries TRBV19 and TRBJ1-2, with 8 bases identical to TRBD1. The V segment lost 0 bases and the J segment 6 bases; nucleotides outside the gene matches: 6. This CDR3 region has 15 residues. Germline-derived CDR1 and CDR2 are LNHDA and SQIVND (reference sequence). CDR3 nucleotides: TGTGCCAGTAGTATAGAGAGACAGGGGCCCCATGGCTACACCTTC. This sequence encodes CASSIERQGPHGYTF.

The chain has TRBV11-2 and TRBJ2-1; TRBD1 aligns across 11 bases. The length of the CDR3 is 16 residues. Germline CDR1 reads SGHAT; CDR2 reads FQNNGV. The junction had 8 bases not matched to a gene; V was cut back by 3 bases and J by 7 bases. The CDR3 spells CASSFGQGAGENEQFF. The DNA of the CDR3 is TGTGCCAGCAGCTTCGGACAGGGGGCCGGTGAGAATGAGCAGTTCTTC.

The chain recombines TRBV5-1 with TRBJ1-4, with TRBD1 identical over 8 bases. The CDR3 totals 14 residues. Trimming cost V 5 bases and J 6 bases; bases outside gene matches: 6. In germline, CDR1 is SGHRS, CDR2 YFSETQ. CDR3 coding DNA: TGCGCCAGCAGTCAGGACAGGGCCCATGAAAAACTGTTTTTT. It encodes CASSQDRAHEKLFF.

This clone turned up a few times. The CDR3 is CASSPPGLAGGQGTQYF. CDR3 nucleotide sequence: TGTGCCAGCAGCCCACCGGGACTAGCGGGGGGGCAGGGGACCCAGTACTTC. This rearrangement joins TRBV5-4 to TRBJ2-5, with 16 bases matching TRBD2. Germline V gene sequence: CDR1 SGHNT, CDR2 YYREEE (reference sequence). The length of the CDR3 is 17 residues. The J segment lost 7 bases and the V segment lost 4 bases, leaving 10 bases of the junction unmatched. The complete variable domain, with remaining parts taken from reference TRBV5-4 and TRBJ2-5, reads ETGVTQSPTHLIKTRGQQVTLRCSSQSGHNTVSWYQQALGQGPQFIFQYYREEENGRGNFPPRFSGLQFPNYSSELNVNALELDDSALYLCASSPPGLAGGQGTQYFGPGTRLLVL.

The gene calls are TRBV3-1 (or the pseudogene TRBV3-2) and TRBJ2-5; no firm D call. V shed 0 bases and J shed 4 bases, with 6 bases lying between them. Germline lookup yields CDR1 LGHDT and CDR2 YNNKEL (reference sequence). The CDR3 length is 13 residues. Here the CDR3 DNA reads TGTGCCAGCAGCCAAGATCCCGTAGAGACCCAGTACTTC. It yields the protein CASSQDPVETQYF.

This clone was observed a handful of times. The V and J genes are TRBV29-1 and TRBJ2-1; possibly TRBD2 for D (5 bases). This CDR3 is 12 amino acids long. Looked up from germline, CDR1 is SQVTM and CDR2 is ANQGSEA. The germline V and J ends were trimmed by 7 bases and 9 bases, with 16 bases remaining between them. CDR3 DNA sequence: TGCAGCGGAAGCGGAGGCTGGATTGAGCAGTTCTTC. Its protein is CSGSGGWIEQFF.

The chain combines TRBV12-3 or TRBV12-4 with TRBJ2-7; D gene uncertain. Deletions cut 0 bases from V and 11 bases from J, with 11 bases between. The CDR3 extends over 12 amino acids. CDR3 in DNA: TGTGCCAGCAGTTTAGCCCCCCCGACAAAGTACTTC. Encoded protein: CASSLAPPTKYF.

This chain links TRBV9 with TRBJ2-1; TRBD2 is a possible D gene (6 bases). The CDR3 spans 13 residues. Germline-derived CDR1 and CDR2 are SGDLS and YYNGEE. V was pared by 3 bases and J by 5 bases, with 9 bases between. The CDR3 loop is CASSGIADNEQFF. CDR3 sequence (DNA): TGTGCCAGCAGCGGGATAGCGGACAATGAGCAGTTCTTC.

This clone has only one observation. The chain carries TRBV3-1 (or the pseudogene TRBV3-2) and TRBJ2-3; 7 bases are a match to TRBD2. CDR3 length: 14 amino acids. V dropped 1 base and J dropped 6; count of bases not matched to a gene: 4. Germline V gene lookup returns CDR1 LGHDT and CDR2 YNNKEL (reference sequence). CDR3 region: CASSQVLGGDTQYF. The CDR3 DNA follows: TGTGCCAGCAGCCAAGTCCTGGGGGGGGATACGCAGTATTTT.

The chain recombines TRBV2 with TRBJ2-3; TRBD2 matches 9 bases. The V gene's germline CDR1 is SNHLY and CDR2 FYNNEI. Losses at the gene ends were 4 bases for V and 5 bases for J; bases not matched to a gene: 7. The CDR3 covers 15 residues. CDR3 DNA sequence: TGTGCCAGCAGTGCGCAGCGGGGGGTGAGAGATACGCAGTATTTT. Its protein product is CASSAQRGVRDTQYF.

This rearrangement joins TRBV14 to TRBJ1-2; no clear D. Trimming took off 3 bases at V and 0 bases at J, with 5 bases between the two ends. Germline V gene lookup returns CDR1 SGHDN and CDR2 FVKESK. The CDR3 spans 13 residues. This CDR3 is CASSQGANYGYTF. The CDR3 DNA follows: TGTGCCAGCAGCCAGGGCGCTAACTATGGCTACACCTTC.

The V gene is TRBV11-2, the J gene TRBJ1-1; D is ambiguous. Germline values: CDR1 SGHAT, CDR2 FQNNGV. The CDR3 extends over 13 amino acids. V lost 2 bases and J 4 bases, leaving 8 bases between the germline ends. This CDR3 reads CASSLMQATEAFF. CDR3 bases: TGTGCCAGCAGCTTAATGCAGGCCACTGAAGCTTTCTTT. Together with reference TRBV11-2 and TRBJ1-1, the CDR3 gives the full variable domain: EAGVAQSPRYKIIEKRQSVAFWCNPISGHATLYWYQQILGQGPKLLIQFQNNGVVDDSQLPKDRFSAERLKGVDSTLKIQPAKLEDSAVYLCASSLMQATEAFFGQGTRLTVV.

The chain uses TRBV18 and TRBJ1-5, with D possibly matching TRBD1 (5 bases). Germline V gene data show CDR1 as KGHSH and CDR2 as LQKENI. V was pared by 2 bases and J by 7 bases, with 12 bases between. This CDR3 spans 14 amino acids. In DNA, the CDR3 is TGTGCCAGCTCACCAGGGGCAGGGTACCAGCCCCAGCATTTT. Protein: CASSPGAGYQPQHF.

The chain links TRBV9 to TRBJ1-5, with a weak D call TRBD1 (5 bases). The CDR3 runs 15 residues. Germline CDR1 is SGDLS and CDR2 is YYNGEE. Trimming shortened V by 4 bases and J by 0 bases, and 11 bases separated the two germline ends. In DNA, the CDR3 is TGTGCCAGCAGCCCCTGGGGCTATAGCAATCAGCCCCAGCATTTT. This encodes CASSPWGYSNQPQHF.

This chain's CDR3 is CASSFQPSAGETQYF. Written as DNA, the CDR3 is TGCGCCAGCAGCTTCCAACCATCGGCGGGCGAGACCCAGTACTTC. The genes are TRBV5-1 and TRBJ2-5; TRBD2 is a possible D gene (5 bases). V gave up 2 bases and J gave up 5 bases, with 16 bases separating them. Germline loops: CDR1 SGHRS, CDR2 YFSETQ. The CDR3 is 15 amino acids.